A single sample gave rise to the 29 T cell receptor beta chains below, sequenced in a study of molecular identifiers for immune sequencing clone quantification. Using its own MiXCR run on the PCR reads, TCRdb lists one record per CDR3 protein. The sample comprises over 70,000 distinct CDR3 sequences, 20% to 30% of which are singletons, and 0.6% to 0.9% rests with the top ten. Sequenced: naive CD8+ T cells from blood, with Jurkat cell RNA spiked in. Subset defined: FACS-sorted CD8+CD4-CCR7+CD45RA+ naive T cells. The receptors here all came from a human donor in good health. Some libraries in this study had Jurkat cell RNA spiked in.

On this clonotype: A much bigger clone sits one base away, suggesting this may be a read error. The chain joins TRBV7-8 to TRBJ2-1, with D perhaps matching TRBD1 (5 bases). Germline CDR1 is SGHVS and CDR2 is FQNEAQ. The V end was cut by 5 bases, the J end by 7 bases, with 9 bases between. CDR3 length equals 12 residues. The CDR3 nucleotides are TGTGCCAGCAGCCCGACAGCGAATGAGCAGTTCTTC. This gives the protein CASSPTANEQFF.

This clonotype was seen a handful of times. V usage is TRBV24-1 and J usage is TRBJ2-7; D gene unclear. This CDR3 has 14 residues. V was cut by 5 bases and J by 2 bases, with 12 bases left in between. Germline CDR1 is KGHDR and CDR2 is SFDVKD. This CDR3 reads CATSGDHDPYEQYF. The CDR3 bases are TGTGCCACCAGTGGGGATCATGACCCCTACGAGCAGTACTTC.

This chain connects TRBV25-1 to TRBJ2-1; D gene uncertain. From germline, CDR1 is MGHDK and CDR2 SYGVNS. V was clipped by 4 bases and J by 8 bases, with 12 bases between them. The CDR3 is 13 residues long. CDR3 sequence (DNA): TGTGCCAGCAGTGCTCACTATACCCATGAGCAGTTCTTC. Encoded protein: CASSAHYTHEQFF.

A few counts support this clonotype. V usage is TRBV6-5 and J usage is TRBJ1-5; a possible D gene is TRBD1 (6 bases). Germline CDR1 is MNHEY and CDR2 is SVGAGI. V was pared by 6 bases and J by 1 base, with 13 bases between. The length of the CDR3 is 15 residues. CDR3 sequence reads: CASRNRAGSNQPQHF. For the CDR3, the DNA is TGTGCCAGCAGGAACAGGGCCGGGAGCAATCAGCCCCAGCATTTT.

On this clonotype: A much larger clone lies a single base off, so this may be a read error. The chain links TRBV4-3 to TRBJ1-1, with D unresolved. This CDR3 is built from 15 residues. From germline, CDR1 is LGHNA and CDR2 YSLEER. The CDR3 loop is CASSQEFVRETGAFF. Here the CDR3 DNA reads TGCGCCAGCAGCCAAGAATTCGTTCGGGAGACTGGAGCTTTCTTT.

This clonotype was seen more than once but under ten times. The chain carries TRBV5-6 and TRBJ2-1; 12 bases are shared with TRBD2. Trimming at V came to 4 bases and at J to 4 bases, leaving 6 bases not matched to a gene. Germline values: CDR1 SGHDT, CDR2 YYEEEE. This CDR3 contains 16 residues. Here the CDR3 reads CASSPWTSGIYNEQFF. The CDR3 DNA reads TGTGCCAGCAGCCCATGGACTAGCGGGATTTACAATGAGCAGTTCTTC.

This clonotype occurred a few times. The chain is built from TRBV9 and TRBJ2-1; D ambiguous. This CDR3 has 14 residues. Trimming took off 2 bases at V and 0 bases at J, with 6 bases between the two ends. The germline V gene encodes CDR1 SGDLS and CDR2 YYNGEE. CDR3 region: CASSVWGSYNEQFF. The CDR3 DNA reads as TGTGCCAGCAGCGTTTGGGGCTCCTACAATGAGCAGTTCTTC.

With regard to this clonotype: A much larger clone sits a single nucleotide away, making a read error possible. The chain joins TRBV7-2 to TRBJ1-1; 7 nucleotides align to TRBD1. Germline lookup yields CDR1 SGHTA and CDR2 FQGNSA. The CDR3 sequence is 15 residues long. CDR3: CASSLSYRGGTEGFF. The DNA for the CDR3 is TGTGCCAGCAGCTTAAGCTACAGGGGAGGCACTGAAGGTTTCTTT.

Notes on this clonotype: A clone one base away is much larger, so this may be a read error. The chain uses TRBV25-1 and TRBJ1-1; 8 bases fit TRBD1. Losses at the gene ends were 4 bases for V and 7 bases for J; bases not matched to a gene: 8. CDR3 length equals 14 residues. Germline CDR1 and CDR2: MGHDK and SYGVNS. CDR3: CASSVSGQAHEAFF. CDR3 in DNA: TGTGCCAGCAGTGTCTCGGGACAGGCCCATGAAGCTTTCTTT. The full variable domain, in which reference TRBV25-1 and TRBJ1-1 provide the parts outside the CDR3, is EADIYQTPRYLVIGTGKKITLECSQTMGHDKMYWYQQDPGMELHLIHYSYGVNSTEKGDLSSESTVSRIRTEHFPLTLESARPSHTSQYLCASSVSGQAHEAFFGQGTRLTVV.

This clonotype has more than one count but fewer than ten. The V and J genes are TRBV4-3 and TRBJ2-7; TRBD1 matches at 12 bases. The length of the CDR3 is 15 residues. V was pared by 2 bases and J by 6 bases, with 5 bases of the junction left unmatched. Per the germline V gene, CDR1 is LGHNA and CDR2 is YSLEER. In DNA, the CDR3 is TGCGCCAGCAGCCAAACCCGGGACAGGGGGCTCGAGCAGTACTTC. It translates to CASSQTRDRGLEQYF.

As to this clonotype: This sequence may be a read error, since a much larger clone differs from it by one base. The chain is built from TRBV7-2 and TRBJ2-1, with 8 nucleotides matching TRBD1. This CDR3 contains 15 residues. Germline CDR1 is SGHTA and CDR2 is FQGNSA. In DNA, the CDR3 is TGTGCCAGCAGCCCCCAGGGGGCTTCCTACGATGAGCAGTTCTTC. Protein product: CASSPQGASYDEQFF.

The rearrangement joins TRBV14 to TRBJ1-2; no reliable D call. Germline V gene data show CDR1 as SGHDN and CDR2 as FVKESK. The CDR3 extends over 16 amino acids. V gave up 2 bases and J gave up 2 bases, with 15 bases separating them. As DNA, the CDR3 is TGTGCCAGCAGCCAATCTGTGGCCAGGCGAAACTATGGCTACACCTTC. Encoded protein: CASSQSVARRNYGYTF.

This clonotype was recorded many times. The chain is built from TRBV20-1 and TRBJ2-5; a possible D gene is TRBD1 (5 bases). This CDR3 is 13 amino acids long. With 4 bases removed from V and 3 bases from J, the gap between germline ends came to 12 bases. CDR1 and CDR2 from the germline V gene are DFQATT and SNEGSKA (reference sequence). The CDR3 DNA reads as TGCAGTGCTACCGACAGACAGAAAGAGACCCAGTACTTC. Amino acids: CSATDRQKETQYF.

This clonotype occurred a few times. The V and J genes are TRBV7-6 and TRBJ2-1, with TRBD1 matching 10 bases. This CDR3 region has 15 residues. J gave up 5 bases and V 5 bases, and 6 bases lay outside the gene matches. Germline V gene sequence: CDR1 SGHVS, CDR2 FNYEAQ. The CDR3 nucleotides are TGTGCCAGCAGCCCAGGGACAGGGGCGAACAATGAGCAGTTCTTC. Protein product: CASSPGTGANNEQFF.

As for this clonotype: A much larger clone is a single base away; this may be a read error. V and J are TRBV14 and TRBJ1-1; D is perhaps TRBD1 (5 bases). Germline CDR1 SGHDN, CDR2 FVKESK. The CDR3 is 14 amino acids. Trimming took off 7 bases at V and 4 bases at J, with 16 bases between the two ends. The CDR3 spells CASNHVAGGTEAFF. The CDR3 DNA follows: TGTGCCAGCAACCACGTCGCGGGGGGCACTGAAGCTTTCTTT.

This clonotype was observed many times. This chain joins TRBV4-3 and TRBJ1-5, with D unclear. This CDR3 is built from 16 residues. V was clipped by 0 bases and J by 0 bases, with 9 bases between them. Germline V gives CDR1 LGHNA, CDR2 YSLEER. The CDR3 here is CASSQDWPDSNQPQHF. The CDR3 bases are TGCGCCAGCAGCCAAGACTGGCCGGATAGCAATCAGCCCCAGCATTTT.

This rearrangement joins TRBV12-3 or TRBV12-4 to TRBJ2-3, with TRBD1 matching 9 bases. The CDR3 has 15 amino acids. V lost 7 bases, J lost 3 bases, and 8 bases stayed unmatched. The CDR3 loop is CASTEGQGTTDTQYF. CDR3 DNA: TGTGCCAGCACCGAAGGACAGGGGACTACAGATACGCAGTATTTT.

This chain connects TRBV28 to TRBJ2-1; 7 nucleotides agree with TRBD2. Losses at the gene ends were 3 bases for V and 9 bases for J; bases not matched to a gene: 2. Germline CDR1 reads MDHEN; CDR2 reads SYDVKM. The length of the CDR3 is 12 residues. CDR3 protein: CASSFPGGEQFF. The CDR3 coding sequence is TGTGCCAGCAGTTTTCCGGGGGGTGAGCAGTTCTTC.

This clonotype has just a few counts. The CDR3 region is CSATGTDSYEQYF. The CDR3 DNA follows: TGCAGTGCTACCGGGACCGACTCCTACGAGCAGTACTTC. The J gene is TRBJ2-7, the V gene TRBV20-1; possibly TRBD1 or TRBD2 for D (5 bases each). Deletions cut 4 bases from V and 0 bases from J, with 10 bases between. The CDR3 runs 13 residues. Germline V CDR1 and CDR2: DFQATT, SNEGSKA (reference sequence).

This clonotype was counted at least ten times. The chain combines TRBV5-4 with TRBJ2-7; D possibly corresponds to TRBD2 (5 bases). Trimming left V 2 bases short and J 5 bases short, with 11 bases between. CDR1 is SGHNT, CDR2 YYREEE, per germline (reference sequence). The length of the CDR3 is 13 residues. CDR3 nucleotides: TGTGCCAGCAGCTTTAGACTCGGGGACGAGCAGTACTTC. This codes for CASSFRLGDEQYF.

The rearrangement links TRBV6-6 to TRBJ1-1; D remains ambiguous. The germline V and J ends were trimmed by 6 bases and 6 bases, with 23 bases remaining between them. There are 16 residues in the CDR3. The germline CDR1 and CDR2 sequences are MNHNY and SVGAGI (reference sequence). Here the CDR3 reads CASSPMETRLGSEAFF. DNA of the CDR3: TGTGCCAGCAGCCCGATGGAGACACGGCTGGGCTCTGAAGCTTTCTTT.

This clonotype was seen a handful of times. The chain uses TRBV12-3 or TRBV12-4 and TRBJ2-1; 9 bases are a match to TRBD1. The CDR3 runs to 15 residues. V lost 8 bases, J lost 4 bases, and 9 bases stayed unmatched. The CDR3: CASASWGQGYNEQFF. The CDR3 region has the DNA TGTGCCAGCGCCTCCTGGGGACAGGGTTACAATGAGCAGTTCTTC.

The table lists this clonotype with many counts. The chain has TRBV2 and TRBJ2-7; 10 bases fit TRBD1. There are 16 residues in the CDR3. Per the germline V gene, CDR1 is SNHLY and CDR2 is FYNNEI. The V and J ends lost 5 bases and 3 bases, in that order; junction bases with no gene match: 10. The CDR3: CASSLSSTGGDYEQYF. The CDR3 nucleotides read TGTGCCAGCAGTCTGTCCTCGACAGGGGGCGACTACGAGCAGTACTTC.

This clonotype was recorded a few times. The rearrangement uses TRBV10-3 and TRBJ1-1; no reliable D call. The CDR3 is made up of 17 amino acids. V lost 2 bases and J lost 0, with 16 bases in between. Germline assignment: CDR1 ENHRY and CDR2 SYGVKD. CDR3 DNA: TGTGCCATCAGTGAGCTTGCTTTGGTTAAAATGAACACTGAAGCTTTCTTT. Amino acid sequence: CAISELALVKMNTEAFF.

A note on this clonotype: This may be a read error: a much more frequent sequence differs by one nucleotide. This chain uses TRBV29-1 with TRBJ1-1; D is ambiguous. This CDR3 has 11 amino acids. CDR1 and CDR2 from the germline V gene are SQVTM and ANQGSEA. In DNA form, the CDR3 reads TGCAGCGTTGTTGCGAACACTGAAGCTCTCTTT. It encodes CSVVANTEALF. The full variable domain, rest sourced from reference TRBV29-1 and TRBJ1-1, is SAVISQKPSRDICQRGTSLTIQCQVDSQVTMMFWYRQQPGQSLTLIATANQGSEATYESGFVIDKFPISRPNLTFSTLTVSNMSPEDSSIYLCSVVANTEALFGQGTRLTVV.

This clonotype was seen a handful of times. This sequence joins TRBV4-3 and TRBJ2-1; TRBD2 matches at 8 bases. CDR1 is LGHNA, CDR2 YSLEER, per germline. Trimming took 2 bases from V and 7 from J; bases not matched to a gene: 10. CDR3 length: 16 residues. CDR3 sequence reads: CASSQRSGGLGNEQFF. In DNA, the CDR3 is TGCGCCAGCAGCCAAAGGAGCGGGGGATTAGGTAATGAGCAGTTCTTC.

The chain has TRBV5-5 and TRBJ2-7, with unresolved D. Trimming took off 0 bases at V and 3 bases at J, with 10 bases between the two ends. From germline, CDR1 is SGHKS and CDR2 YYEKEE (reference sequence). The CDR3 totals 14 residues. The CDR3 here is CASSLEVAFYEQYF. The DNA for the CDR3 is TGTGCCAGCAGCTTGGAGGTGGCCTTCTACGAGCAGTACTTC.

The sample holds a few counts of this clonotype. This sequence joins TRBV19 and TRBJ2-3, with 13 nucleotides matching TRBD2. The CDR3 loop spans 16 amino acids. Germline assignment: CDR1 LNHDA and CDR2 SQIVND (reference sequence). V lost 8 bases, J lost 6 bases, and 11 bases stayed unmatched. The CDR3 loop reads CASGKTSGGTWDTQYF. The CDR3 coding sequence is TGTGCCAGTGGCAAGACTAGCGGGGGGACATGGGATACGCAGTATTTT.

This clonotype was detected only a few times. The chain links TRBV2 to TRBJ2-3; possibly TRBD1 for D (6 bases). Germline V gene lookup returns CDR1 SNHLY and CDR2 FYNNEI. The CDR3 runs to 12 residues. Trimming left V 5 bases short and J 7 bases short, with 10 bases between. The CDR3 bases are TGTGCCAGCAGTTCAGACAGGTATACGCAGTATTTT. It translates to CASSSDRYTQYF.